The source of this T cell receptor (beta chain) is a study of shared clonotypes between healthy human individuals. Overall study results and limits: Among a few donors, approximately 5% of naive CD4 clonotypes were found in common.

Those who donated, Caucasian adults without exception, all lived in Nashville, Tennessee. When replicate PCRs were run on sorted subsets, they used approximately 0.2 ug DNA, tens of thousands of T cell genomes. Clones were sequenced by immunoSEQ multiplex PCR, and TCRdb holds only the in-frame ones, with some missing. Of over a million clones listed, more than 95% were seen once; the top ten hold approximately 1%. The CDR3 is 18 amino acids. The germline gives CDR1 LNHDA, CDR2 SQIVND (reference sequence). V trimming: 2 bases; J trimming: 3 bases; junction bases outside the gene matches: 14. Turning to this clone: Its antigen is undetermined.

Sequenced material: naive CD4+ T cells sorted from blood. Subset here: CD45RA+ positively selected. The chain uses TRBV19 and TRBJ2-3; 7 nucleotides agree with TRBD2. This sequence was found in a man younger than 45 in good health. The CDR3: CASSIIGVGGSGTDTQYF. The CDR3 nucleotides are TGTGCCAGTAGTATAATTGGAGTGGGCGGGAGTGGGACAGATACGCAGTATTTT.